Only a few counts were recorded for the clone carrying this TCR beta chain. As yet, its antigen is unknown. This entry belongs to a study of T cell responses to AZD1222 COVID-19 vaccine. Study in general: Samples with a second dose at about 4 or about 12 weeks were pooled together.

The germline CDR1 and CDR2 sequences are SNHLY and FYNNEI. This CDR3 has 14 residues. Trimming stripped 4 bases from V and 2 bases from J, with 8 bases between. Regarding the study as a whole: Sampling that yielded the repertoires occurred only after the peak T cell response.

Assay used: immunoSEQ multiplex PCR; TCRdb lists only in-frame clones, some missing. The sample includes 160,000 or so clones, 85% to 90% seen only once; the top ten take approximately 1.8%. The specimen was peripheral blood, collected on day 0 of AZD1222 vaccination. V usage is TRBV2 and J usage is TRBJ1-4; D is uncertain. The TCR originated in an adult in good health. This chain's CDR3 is CASSGGRTNEKLFF. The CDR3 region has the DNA TGTGCCAGCAGTGGGGGTAGGACTAATGAAAAACTGTTTTTT.